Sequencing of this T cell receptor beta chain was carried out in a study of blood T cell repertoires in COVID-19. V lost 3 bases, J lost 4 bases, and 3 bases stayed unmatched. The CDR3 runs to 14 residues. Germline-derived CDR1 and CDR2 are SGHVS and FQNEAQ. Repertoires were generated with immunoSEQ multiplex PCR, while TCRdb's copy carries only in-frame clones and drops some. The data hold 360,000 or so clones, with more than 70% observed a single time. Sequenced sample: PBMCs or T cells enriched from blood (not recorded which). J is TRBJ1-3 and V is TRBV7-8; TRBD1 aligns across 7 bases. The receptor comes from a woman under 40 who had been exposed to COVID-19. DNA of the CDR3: TGTGCCAGCAGCTTCCGGGACAGAGGAAACACCATATATTTT. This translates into CASSFRDRGNTIYF.